Listed below are T cell receptor beta chains from one sample, sequenced in a study of sequential checkpoint blockade in melanoma. Only in-frame clones appear in the TCRdb table, and some are missing; sequencing was by immunoSEQ multiplex PCR. The sample lists over 25,000 clones; approximately 77% were seen once. The sample consisted of CD8+ T cells sorted from blood (inferred from file names), taken from a patient given nivolumab and ipilimumab in sequence. Source of these receptors: a human donor with melanoma. Each CDR3 is given with its conserved first and last residue. D genes are given only for firm matches. A clone size is listed for some rows: how often the clone was seen (once, few, many), or a class if it is expanded.

d_call	clone_size	v_call	j_call	cdr3_nt	cdr3_aa
TRBD1	-	TRBV13	TRBJ1-6	TGTGCCAGCAGCCCCTGGACAGGGGGCGCGGGTTCACCCCTCCACTTT	CASSPWTGGAGSPLHF
-	-	TRBV4-3	TRBJ2-7	TGCGCCAGCAGCCCCCACCCCGGGACAAGCTTGGGTTGGGAGCAGTACTTC	CASSPHPGTSLGWEQYF
TRBD1	-	TRBV5-1	TRBJ1-2	TGCGCCAGCAGCGTTACCGGGACAGGGGGATTATGGGGCTACACCTTC	CASSVTGTGGLWGYTF
-	few	TRBV5-6	TRBJ2-3	TGTGCCAGCAGCTTTTGGGGGGTGGGAGATACGCAGTATTTT	CASSFWGVGDTQYF
TRBD2	few	TRBV9	TRBJ2-7	TGTGCCAGCAGCCCTATGGCGGGAGCTTCCTACGAGCAGTACTTC	CASSPMAGASYEQYF
-	-	TRBV19	TRBJ2-7	TGTGCCAGTAGTATTGACAGAACCTACGGGCAGTACTTC	CASSIDRTYGQYF
TRBD2	-	TRBV19	TRBJ2-1	TGTGCCAGTAGTATCCTAGCGGGAGGATCCTACAATGAGCAGTTCTTC	CASSILAGGSYNEQFF
TRBD1	-	TRBV6-1	TRBJ1-4	TGTGCCAGCAGTGCCAGGACAGGGGGCCATAAAAAACTGTTTTTT	CASSARTGGHKKLFF
-	-	TRBV7-6	TRBJ2-7	TGTGCCAGCAGCTTAGTGGTCAGTACCTACGAGCAGTACTTC	CASSLVVSTYEQYF
TRBD1	-	TRBV9	TRBJ2-7	TGTGCCAGCAGCGTAGTTGGGACAGGGGGAGGCGAGCAGTACTTC	CASSVVGTGGGEQYF
-	-	TRBV30	TRBJ1-2	TGTGCCTGGACTCAGTCAGCTAACTATGGCTACACCTTC	CAWTQSANYGYTF
-	-	TRBV27	TRBJ1-6	TGTGCCAGCACCCGATGGAGCTCCTATAATTCACCCCTCCACTTT	CASTRWSSYNSPLHF
-	-	TRBV7-9	TRBJ2-7	TGTGCCAGCAGCTTAGATCTTATCTCCTACGAGCAGTACTTC	CASSLDLISYEQYF
-	-	TRBV27	TRBJ2-7	TGTGCCAGCAGCTTAGACAGGTCCTACGAGCAGTACTTC	CASSLDRSYEQYF
TRBD1	-	TRBV27	TRBJ2-7	TGTGCCAGCAGTACAGGGGGTGCAGTATACGAGCAGTACTTC	CASSTGGAVYEQYF
TRBD1	-	TRBV4-1	TRBJ2-1	TGCGCCAGCAGCCCGAGGACAGGGTCTGCCTACAATGAGCAGTTCTTC	CASSPRTGSAYNEQFF
-	-	TRBV27	TRBJ1-4	TGTGCCAGCAGTTTAACGGGCGGGGGCAGCGGCGTCGAAAAACTGTTTTTT	CASSLTGGGSGVEKLFF
TRBD1	few	TRBV2	TRBJ1-3	TGTGCCAGCCGATCAGGACAGGCAAGCTCTGGAAACACCATATATTTT	CASRSGQASSGNTIYF
-	-	TRBV6-6	TRBJ2-7	TGTGCCAGCAGTTACTCGTGGCAGGGTAACTACGAGCAGTACTTC	CASSYSWQGNYEQYF
TRBD1	-	TRBV6-5	TRBJ2-7	TGTGCCAGCAGTTGGGGACAGGGATACGAGCAGTACTTC	CASSWGQGYEQYF
-	-	TRBV6-5	TRBJ2-7	TGTGCCAGCAGTTACTCGATACAAGTTGTCTACGAGCAGTACTTC	CASSYSIQVVYEQYF
TRBD2	-	TRBV5-6	TRBJ2-7	TGTGCCAGCAGCTTGGAGGGAGGGCCCTACGAGCAGTACTTC	CASSLEGGPYEQYF
-	-	TRBV7-3	TRBJ2-1	TGTGCCAGCAGCCCGACGACTAGATCTCCTGAGCAGTTCTTC	CASSPTTRSPEQFF
-	-	TRBV27	TRBJ2-1	TGTGCCAGCAGTCCAACTGAGTACAATGAGCAGTTCTTC	CASSPTEYNEQFF
-	few	TRBV7-9	TRBJ1-2	TGTGCCAGCAGCTCCGGACAGATGATTCATGACTATGGCTACACCTTC	CASSSGQMIHDYGYTF
TRBD1	-	TRBV12-5	TRBJ2-2	TGTGCTAGTGGTTTTCACAGGGGGCTTGTTCCCGGGGAGCTGTTTTTT	CASGFHRGLVPGELFF
TRBD1	-	TRBV2	TRBJ1-3	TGTGCCAGCAGTACTACAGGGGCTGGAAACACCATATATTTT	CASSTTGAGNTIYF
TRBD1	few	TRBV10-3	TRBJ2-1	TGTGCCATCAGTGAAGGGACAGGGGTTTATGAGCAGTTCTTC	CAISEGTGVYEQFF
-	-	TRBV28	TRBJ2-3	TGTGCCAGCAGTTTTGAGGGCCCCAGGACAGATACGCAGTATTTT	CASSFEGPRTDTQYF
-	-	TRBV12-2	TRBJ1-6	TGTGCAAGTCGCTTAGCATATGGACAGCTAAACTATAATTCACCCCTCCACTTT	CASRLAYGQLNYNSPLHF
-	-	TRBV19	TRBJ2-7	TGTGCCAGTAGTACCCCAGGGCTACCAGACTACGAGCAGTACTTC	CASSTPGLPDYEQYF
-	-	TRBV4-3	TRBJ2-5	TGCGCCAGCAGCCAAGATGGAGGAGAGACCCAGTACTTC	CASSQDGGETQYF
TRBD1	-	TRBV11-2	TRBJ1-2	TGTGCCAGCAGCTTAGGGACAGGGTACTATGGCTACACCTTC	CASSLGTGYYGYTF
-	once	TRBV12-5	TRBJ2-7	TGTGCTAGTGCCATAACACCAATCCTGGAGCAGTACTTC	CASAITPILEQYF
-	-	TRBV5-4	TRBJ2-1	TGTGCCAGCAGCTTGGGTACTAGCTCCCTACGGGTCTTC	CASSLGTSSLRVF
-	-	TRBV9	TRBJ2-7	TGTGCCAGCAGCGTAGCTACTGCGGGTGAGCAGTACTTC	CASSVATAGEQYF
-	-	TRBV7-9	TRBJ2-6	TGTGCCAGCAGCTTAGTAGTTAGTCGGGCCAACGTCCTGACTTTC	CASSLVVSRANVLTF
-	-	TRBV2	TRBJ1-2	TGTGCCAGCAGTGAAGGGCAGGGTAATCGCTATGGCTACACCTTC	CASSEGQGNRYGYTF
-	-	TRBV4-1	TRBJ2-5	TGCGCCAGCAGCCAAAGAGGGGGGGGAGAAGAGACCCAGTACTTC	CASSQRGGGEETQYF
-	-	TRBV27	TRBJ2-1	TGTGCCAGCAGTTTTCGACTAGTGGGTCCCTACAATGAGCAGTTCTTC	CASSFRLVGPYNEQFF
TRBD1	-	TRBV6-5	TRBJ1-5	TGTGCCAGCAGTCCACAGGGGGCCTTCCAGCCCCAGCATTTT	CASSPQGAFQPQHF
-	-	TRBV4-1	TRBJ1-5	TGCGCCAGCAGCCTAATCGGGACACCAAGCAATCAGCCCCAGCATTTT	CASSLIGTPSNQPQHF
-	-	TRBV11-2	TRBJ2-7	TGTGCCAGCAGCACCCTGGGGGCAGGGAACTACGAGCAGTACTTC	CASSTLGAGNYEQYF
-	once	TRBV21-1	TRBJ1-5	TGTGCCAGCAGCAAAGGAGGGAGGGGACTTTGGACCCCCGTGATGGGTCAGCCCCAGCATTTT	CASSKGGRGLWTPVMGQPQHF
TRBD2	-	TRBV27	TRBJ2-2	TGTGCCAGCAGTTCCCTACTAGCGACTTTGACCGGGGAGCTGTTTTTT	CASSSLLATLTGELFF
-	once	TRBV27	TRBJ1-2	TGTGCCAGCAGTTTTTATCCCGGGGGGGAGATCTATGGCTACACCTTC	CASSFYPGGEIYGYTF
TRBD2	-	TRBV9	TRBJ2-2	TGTGCCAGCAGCGAGGGCGGGGGGACCGGGGAGCTGTTTTTT	CASSEGGGTGELFF
TRBD1	-	TRBV27	TRBJ1-2	TGTGCCAGCACCTGCCTAGGGGACAGCTTGTGTGGCTACACCTTC	CASTCLGDSLCGYTF
-	few	TRBV7-9	TRBJ2-7	TGTGCCAGCAGCTTAGGCCGGGGGTTCTTCTACGAGCAGTACTTC	CASSLGRGFFYEQYF
TRBD1	-	TRBV28	TRBJ2-7	TGTCCGTCGTGTCCAGACAGGGAATCCTACCGATACGAGCAGTACTTC	CPSCPDRESYRYEQYF
-	once	TRBV27	TRBJ1-1	TGTGCCAGCAGTTGGGCCCCGAGAACTGAAGCTTTCTTT	CASSWAPRTEAFF
-	few	TRBV19	TRBJ2-7	TGTGCCAGTAGTATGGGAGATTCCTCCTACGAGCAGTACTTC	CASSMGDSSYEQYF
-	-	TRBV7-9	TRBJ2-5	TGTGCCAGCAGCGTCCTGGGGCAGGTACTAGAGACCCAGTACTTC	CASSVLGQVLETQYF
TRBD2	few	TRBV6-1	TRBJ2-5	TGTGCCAGCAGTGAACTAGCGGGGGGGCAAGAGACCCAGTACTTC	CASSELAGGQETQYF